This T cell receptor (beta chain) was observed in a study of cytomegalovirus exposure and HLA in healthy donors (dated by TCRdb to the late 2010s). Describing the broader study: An earlier analysis of roughly 570 of the donors reported about 280 Gb of sequence data and 90 million to 120 million unique TCR beta sequences obtained from about 179 million T cells. Typing coverage varied by locus: roughly 629-640 donors for A, B, C, DRB1 and DQB1; about 520 for DQA1; some 610 for DPA1; approximately 450 for DPB1. The study profiled the T cell repertoires of hundreds of subjects by immunosequencing and related them to cytomegalovirus serostatus. In the later analysis, no new phenotypic data were used to find candidate immune exposures; instead, reliance was placed on TCR beta sequences and their occurrence across donors. Roughly 5 DR-DQ haplotypes were handled as single units for association and clustering because linkage in the cohort was strong. High-throughput TCR immunosequencing, statistical association of individual TCRs with disease status, and machine learning were combined to predict cytomegalovirus infection status. Donor age, sex, ethnicity and CMV serostatus were compiled alongside the repertoire data. Every repertoire in the discovery cohort had been generated on one and the same sequencing platform. Besides the first cohort of about 730 subjects, a separate validation cohort made up of about 120 different subjects was used. A later genetic analysis took genome-wide SNP genotypes for about 60% of the roughly 670 donors and used that subset as a discovery cohort. To decide whether each TCR beta V gene segment behaved as functional or pseudogenic, an earlier analysis of fewer than 750 of the donors relied on high-throughput TCR beta sequencing. Of the roughly 400 genotyped donors, over 65% fell in the genetic ancestry cluster associated with self-reported Caucasian donors. Among roughly 400 genotyped donors of the cohort, an average of 235,054 unique TCR beta nucleotide sequences were sequenced per donor, roughly a sixth of them non-productive. In a later analysis, previously published TCR beta repertoires from some 640 donors were re-analyzed and high-resolution HLA genotyping was added so that TCR occurrence patterns could be studied. Both class I and class II loci were covered by HLA typing, at four-digit resolution. An early release that covered 640 HLA-typed donors contained approximately 300 gigabases of sequencing data and about 93 million unique TCR sequences. The aim of the study was to test whether cataloging public T cell receptors could identify signatures of past pathogen exposure. The study at large found these results: Compared with equally common non-associated chains, HLA-associated TCR beta chains in a later analysis were more clonally expanded and had lower generation probabilities. For the cohort, immune exposure information was limited to CMV serostatus. The study listed approximately 150 TCR beta chains as associated with cytomegalovirus. In a later analysis, several top co-occurrence clusters were reported to appear linked to parvovirus B19, influenza, CMV and Epstein-Barr virus. It was suggested by the authors that the approach could potentially be generalized to other disease states and immunological phenotypes. A further reported finding was that TCR beta sequences accurately predicted the HLA-A and HLA-B alleles for most subjects in the first cohort. Some IMGT-functional V segments, including TRBV6-2 and TRBV6-3, could not be distinguished by the 87-base-pair reads and were therefore excluded. Because counts were too low, roughly 17 rarely observed V segments, including chromosome 9 orphons, were left out of the earlier analysis of 587 of the donors. The cohort was sequenced for TCR beta chains only, and without alpha or paired-chain data the features that could be detected were limited. Because some donors lacked HLA typing at each locus, the association tests relied only on the typed subset. While some public TCRs were present in many individuals, most TCR sequences turned up only very rarely across donors. A later analysis associated roughly 17,000 TCR beta sequences with specific HLA alleles at a false discovery rate of 0.05. A cluster of highly shared sequence variants was judged likely to be a technical artifact of the sequencing pipeline. Broadly in line with IMGT annotations, most TCR beta V segments showed up in productive rearrangements about 87% or about 30% of the time in an earlier analysis of about 500 of the donors. V-gene and J-gene trimming of TCR beta chains was associated with a missense DCLRE1C variant in a later genetic analysis, and the association was replicated in an independent cohort. When HLA alleles, especially DR and DQ, strongly co-occurred, attributing TCR associations to individual alleles was difficult. The presence/absence analyses assumed that sequencing depth was roughly uniform across donors, and that assumption may not be true. Cytomegalovirus status was reported to be diagnosed by the classifier with high specificity and sensitivity in both the original and validation cohorts. In vitro tests confirmed that a few of the cytomegalovirus-associated TCR beta chains recognize cytomegalovirus antigens. In a later analysis, TCR association rates were found to vary across HLA loci, with the most associated TCRs seen for DRB1 alleles and the fewest for HLA-C alleles. Correlated functional status among segregating V segments might be attributable to linkage disequilibrium, but an unknown experimental factor could not be ruled out. A later analysis found that most CMV-associated TCR beta chains appeared HLA-restricted, with HLA associations seemingly driven largely by CMV exposure. According to a later genetic analysis, donors in an Asian-associated ancestry cluster had fewer N-insertions in productive TCRs than the roughly 660-donor mean.

Library creation used the immunoSEQ multiplex PCR assay. For the multiplex PCR, a mixture combining 60 forward primers for TCR Vbeta segments and 13 reverse primers for TCR Jbeta segments was used. Amplification of the CDR3 region of rearranged TCR beta genes was performed with a multiplex PCR assay on genomic DNA. The amplified TCR beta libraries were sequenced on the Illumina HiSeq System as 87-base-pair reads. Per the source publication's procedure: Across the 670 or so repertoires, a later analysis counted approximately 75 million unique TCR beta chains, 9.5 million to 12 million of which were shared by at least two donors. To remove PCR and sequencing errors, raw reads were error-corrected and collapsed into unique sequences using a nearest-neighbor algorithm that merged closely related sequences. Alignment of CDR3 sequences to IMGT reference sequences was used to assign V, D and J gene segments. Each retained sequence needed at least a six-nucleotide match to both a V gene segment and a J gene segment. Rearrangements were classified as productive when the CDR3 lacked stop codons and remained in frame with V and J, and all other rearrangements were classified as non-productive. Following IMGT convention, CDR3 was defined as the stretch from the second conserved V-encoded cysteine up to the conserved J-encoded phenylalanine. Sequences without an unambiguous match to a single V gene segment were excluded from the earlier analysis of 587 of the donors. An earlier analysis of several hundred of the donors called V segments functional above 56.7% productive rearrangements and segregating when the between-donor standard deviation exceeded 5%. A statistical classification framework was built to diagnose cytomegalovirus status from the catalog of TCR beta chain sequences. In a later analysis, TCR nucleotide sequences were compared against IMGT/GENE-DB human TR gene sequences so that V and J genes could be assigned. The TCRdist pipeline was used in a later analysis to assign CDR3 sequences and most-parsimonious VDJ recombination scenarios. A later analysis defined each TCR beta chain by its CDR3 amino acid sequence plus V-gene family, and excluded reads lacking a unique V-gene family. To address suspected cross-contamination and a sequencing artifact, a later analysis removed 592 highly shared, low-generation-probability nucleotide sequences. In a later analysis, a clonal expansion index for each public chain was calculated from normalized within-repertoire ranks of inferred template counts. In a later analysis, generation probabilities were computed using a VDJ recombination model fitted to out-of-frame rearrangements, and the results were checked against IGoR. Hypergeometric tests were used in a later analysis to score TCR-TCR, TCR-HLA and TCR-CMV co-occurrence, with a repertoire-size bias correction applied to the TCR pairs. False discovery rates were estimated in a later analysis by permuting HLA or CMV assignments 20 times. A later analysis grouped co-occurring TCRs with DBSCAN, adding TCRdist sequence similarity when clustering within HLA-allele-positive subsets. Repertoires with fewer than 30,000 or more than 120,000 public chains, plus five repertoires with anomalous nucleotide sharing, were excluded from co-occurrence clustering. As stored in TCRdb, this immuneACCESS dataset retains in-frame rearrangements with V and J assigned. A fraction of the clones does not appear; measured against another copy, unresolved V genes explain less than half of the discrepancy, and the remainder lacks a known reason. From that table come the V and J calls and clone size; the DNA was used to work out D and trimming. This sample comprises around 150,000 clones, nearly 80% of them detected only once. The top ten constitute about 1.7% of the sample.

A remark on this clone: Its antigen is still unknown. No clone much larger than this one lies a single base away; base qualities are absent.

The cohort comprised 666 healthy bone marrow donors. At the time of sampling, every cohort member was nominally healthy, though immune exposures that went unrecorded were likely present. The donor tested CMV seronegative and was one of the 352 seronegative cohort members. A peripheral blood sample was collected from each donor, and TCR beta sequencing was performed on peripheral blood mononuclear cells. Genomic DNA extraction from the blood cell samples was performed with the Qiagen DNeasy Blood Extraction Kit. Cut back by 3 bases and 3 bases, the V and J ends lie 10 bases apart. The CDR3 sequence holds 14 residues, the cysteine and phenylalanine included. Solely the CDR3 DNA is kept, with 42 bases framed from the first base. According to the germline V gene, CDR1 reads ENHRY and CDR2 reads SYGVKD.

The specimen was PBMCs. The sequence is built from TRBV10-3 and TRBJ2-3, and perhaps TRBD1 as D gene, on 6 matching bases. This sequence was found in a woman aged 25-40 years in good health and CMV-seronegative. The CDR3 region: CAISEQGETDTQYF. The DNA reads TGTGCCATCAGTGAACAGGGAGAGACAGATACGCAGTATTTT.